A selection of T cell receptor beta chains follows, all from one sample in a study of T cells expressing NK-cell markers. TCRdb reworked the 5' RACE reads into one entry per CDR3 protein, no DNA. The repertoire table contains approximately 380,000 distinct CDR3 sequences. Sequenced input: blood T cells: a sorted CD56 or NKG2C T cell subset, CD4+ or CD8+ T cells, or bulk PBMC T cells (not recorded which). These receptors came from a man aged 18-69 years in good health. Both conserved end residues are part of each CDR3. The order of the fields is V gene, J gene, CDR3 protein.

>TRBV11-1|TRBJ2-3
CASSSPSRTSGGPNTQYF
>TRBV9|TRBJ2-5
CASSSRTEMSETQYF
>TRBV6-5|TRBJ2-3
CASSSREGWTDTQYF
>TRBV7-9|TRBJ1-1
CASSPERTGKAEAFF
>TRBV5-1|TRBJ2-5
CASSLGPGQQETQYF
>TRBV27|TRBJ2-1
CASSWTVTYNEQFF
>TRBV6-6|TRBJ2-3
CASTLLSTDTQYF
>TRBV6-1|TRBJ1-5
CASRGTGFDQPQHF
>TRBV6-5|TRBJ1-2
CASSYSSGNYGYTF
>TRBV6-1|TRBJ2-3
CASRAGGQGRTDTQYF
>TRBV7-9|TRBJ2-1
CASSLVSGIEQFF
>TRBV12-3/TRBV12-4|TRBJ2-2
CASNKKATTRELFF
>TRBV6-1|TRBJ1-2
CASSVLVSHGYTF
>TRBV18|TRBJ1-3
CASSQGRNTIYF
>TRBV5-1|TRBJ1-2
CASSTLDRTYGYTF
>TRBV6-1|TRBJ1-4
CASINRVRTNEKLFF
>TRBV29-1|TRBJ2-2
CSVEDLGLGGGTGELFF
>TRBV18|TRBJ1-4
CASSHPGNFEGKLFF
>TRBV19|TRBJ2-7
CASQQGMFSYEQYF
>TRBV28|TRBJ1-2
CASSPAGTGGIYGYTF
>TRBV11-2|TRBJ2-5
CARGLAGASQETQYF
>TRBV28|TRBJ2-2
CASSLHSGGAGSTGELFF
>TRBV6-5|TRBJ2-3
CASSYHRNAPTDTQYF
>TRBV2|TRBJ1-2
CASSEISLAGAAYGYTF
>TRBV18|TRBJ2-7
CASSPLSKGQGRFEQYF
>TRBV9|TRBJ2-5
CASSRNIAGHQETQYF
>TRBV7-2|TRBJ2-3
CASSRPSWGSTDTQYF
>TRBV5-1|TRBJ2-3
CASRASAGDTQYF
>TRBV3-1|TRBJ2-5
CASSPRTSGGEETQYF
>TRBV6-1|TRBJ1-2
CASSRLNINLGNYGYTF
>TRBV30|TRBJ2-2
CAWNSLDFTGELFF
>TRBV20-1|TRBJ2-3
CSAYTGDTDTQYF
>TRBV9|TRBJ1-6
CASSAAGTINSPLHF
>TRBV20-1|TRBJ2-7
CSARENAGQGSEQYF
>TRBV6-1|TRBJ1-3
CASSEGFGGNTIYF
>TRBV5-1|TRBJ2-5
CASSKRTSGDPNDIRTQYF
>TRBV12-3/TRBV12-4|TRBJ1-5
CASSFPQPYSNQPQHF
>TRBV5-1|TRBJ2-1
CASSLYRGASYNEQFF
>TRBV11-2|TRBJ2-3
CASSFHWLSTDTQYF
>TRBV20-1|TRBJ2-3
CSANLEADTQYF
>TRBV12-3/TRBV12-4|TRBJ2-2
CASSPTDRGDGELFF
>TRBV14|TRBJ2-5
CASSQQRSQETQYF